This TCR beta chain was retrieved from a study of T cell responses to AZD1222 COVID-19 vaccine. Study-level findings and limits: Repertoire sampling happened only post peak T cell response. Increases in Spike-specific TCR breadth and depth were seen after two AZD1222 doses.

Notes on this clone: Its matching antigen is unknown.

The length of the CDR3 is 13 residues. Trimming pared 5 bases from V and 4 bases from J, leaving 9 bases between. TCRdb keeps only in-frame clones here, not all; method: immunoSEQ multiplex PCR. The sample consists of roughly 140,000 clones, roughly nine tenths of them appearing once. The chain carries TRBV12-3 or TRBV12-4 and TRBJ2-1, with D perhaps TRBD1 or TRBD2 (5 bases each). The source is an adult in good health. Specimen: peripheral blood, collected on day 0 of AZD1222 vaccination. CDR3 protein: CASSGDGYNEQFF. The CDR3 nucleotides read TGTGCCAGCAGTGGGGACGGATACAATGAGCAGTTCTTC.